This T cell receptor (beta chain) was identified during a study of early T cells in non-severe SARS-CoV-2 infection (dated by TCRdb to the early 2020s). For the wider study: Because TCR sequencing relied on bulk RNA taken from unsorted whole blood, pairing of alpha and beta chains was not possible.

This clonotype was observed a handful of times. Which antigen it targets is not known. Base qualities are not at hand, and no much larger clone is one base apart. V is trimmed back by 9 bases and J by 7 bases, and the junction contains 8 bases that no gene match accounts for. CDR1 SGHAT and CDR2 FQNNGV are derived from the germline V gene. CDR3 length: 14 amino acids, cysteine to phenylalanine. Here the CDR3 DNA is all that survives: 42 bases in frame from base 1. The protocol used for the library was 5' RACE. The sequencer was a NextSeq 500. Unique molecular identifiers were attached to individual cDNA molecules in the TCR library protocol so that sequencing error and PCR bias could be corrected. Both TCR alpha and beta chains were sequenced, and tight co-correlation was observed between alpha and beta sequence abundances in each sample. The authors' pipeline ran thus. Decombinator V4 was used to annotate the V gene, J gene and CDR3 of the TCR sequences. TCRs were defined as expanded if a significant change between any two time points was detected under a Poisson model with p below 0.0001. TCR abundances were normalised to the total number of TCRs sequenced in each sample and reported as counts per million. TRAV1-2 paired with TRAJ12, TRAJ20 or TRAJ33 defined MAIT TCRs, while TRAV10 paired with TRAJ18 defined iNKT TCRs. A search of VDJdb, accessed on 1 November 2021, was run for TCRs annotated to CMV, EBV and SARS-CoV-2, with TCRs annotated for multiple antigens excluded. Using fastp trimming at Q25 and MiXCR clonotype assembly, TCRdb reanalyzed the public sequencing data and kept in-frame beta chains. All rows with the same CDR3 protein become a single entry with the most common DNA and genes. The V and J calls here are based on TCRdb, not the publication. Present in this sample are about 110,000 distinct CDR3 sequences, 9% to 13% of which were seen just once. The ten largest clones add up to around 2.9% of the sample.

This was a case-control study nested in a cohort of healthcare workers in London, UK, who had nasopharyngeal swab PCR tests and blood samples taken every week. Healthcare workers were recruited between 23 and 31 March 2020, during the week of the UK lockdown, and were followed weekly for up to roughly 16 weeks. Points the paper makes about the study in general: VDJdb matching was skewed toward anti-spike CD8 responses and likely underestimated virus-specific expansions by missing private and CD4 specificities.

The sample taken for sequencing was whole blood. The chain couples TRBV11-2 to TRBJ2-2; the junction holds 10 bases that match TRBD2. The sequence derives from an adult who was a healthcare worker with PCR-confirmed SARS-CoV-2 infection or an uninfected control (not recorded which). Here the CDR3 is given as CASSLAGNGGELFF. The DNA sequence is TGTGCCAGTTCACTAGCGGGAAATGGCGGGGAGCTGTTTTTT.